The sequence of this TCR beta chain was determined in a study of T cells after posttransplantation cyclophosphamide. Study results and limitations: Blood and skin or GI T cell repertoires showed limited TRB overlap. Donor CD8+ memory clones often dominated recipient blood repertoires at later times. After PTCy, TRB diversity resembled that of CNI/methotrexate controls.

The repertoire was sequenced with immunoSEQ multiplex PCR; TCRdb's copy has only in-frame clones and lacks some. This sample yields 31,000 or so clones, of which around 90% are seen a single time; over 0.2% belongs to the top ten. As regards this clone: What it binds is unknown.

The naive gate required viable CD3+CD4+ or CD3+CD8+ cells with CCR7+CD45RA+CD45RO-CD95-CD27+CD28+ phenotype. Trimming removed 2 bases at V and 4 bases at J, with 12 bases between. The CDR3 is 14 amino acids. The germline V gene has CDR1 SGHTA and CDR2 FQGTGA. Sample: naive CD4+ T cells sorted from PBMCs. This sequence was found in an older woman in good health, CMV-negative, and a related stem cell transplant donor. This chain connects TRBV7-3 to TRBJ2-7, with D maybe TRBD1 (6 bases). DNA of the CDR3: TGTGCCAGCAGCTTACAGGGGCCGTTATACGAGCAGTACTTC. It codes for CASSLQGPLYEQYF.